A selection of T cell receptor beta chains follows, all from one sample in a study of shared clonotypes between healthy human individuals. Produced via immunoSEQ multiplex PCR; TCRdb's table is partial and in-frame only. Of about a million clones listed, roughly 80% are singletons. The sequenced material came from memory CD4+ T cells from PBMCs. Source of these receptors: a man younger than 35 in good health. Some clones in this sample may be carry-over from other donors' samples. The CDR3 runs from the conserved cysteine through the conserved F or W. The order of the fields is V gene, D gene, clone size, J gene, CDR3 protein, CDR3 DNA. The D gene is left open where the match is weak. Clone size, where shown, is once, few, many, or a class for clones that have expanded.

v_call: TRBV29-1
d_call: -
clone_size: -
j_call: TRBJ2-5
cdr3_aa: CSVESPGLLPRETQYF
cdr3_nt: TGCAGCGTTGAAAGCCCAGGACTCCTCCCCCGGGAGACCCAGTACTTC

v_call: TRBV19
d_call: TRBD1
clone_size: -
j_call: TRBJ2-2
cdr3_aa: CASSITGTGRTGELFF
cdr3_nt: TGTGCCAGTAGTATTACCGGGACAGGGCGTACCGGGGAGCTGTTTTTT

v_call: TRBV4-1
d_call: -
clone_size: -
j_call: TRBJ2-3
cdr3_aa: CASSQAYGADTQYF
cdr3_nt: TGCGCCAGCAGCCAAGCTTACGGCGCAGATACGCAGTATTTT

v_call: TRBV5-1
d_call: -
clone_size: -
j_call: TRBJ2-5
cdr3_aa: CASGALQGSQETQYF
cdr3_nt: TGCGCCAGCGGGGCCCTCCAGGGGTCCCAAGAGACCCAGTACTTC

v_call: TRBV30
d_call: -
clone_size: -
j_call: TRBJ1-2
cdr3_aa: CAWSVRGGYTF
cdr3_nt: TGTGCCTGGAGTGTGAGGGGCGGCTACACCTTC

v_call: TRBV1
d_call: -
clone_size: -
j_call: TRBJ1-4
cdr3_aa: CTSSQKKKTTNEKLFF
cdr3_nt: TGCACCAGCAGCCAAAAAAAGAAGACGACTAATGAAAAACTGTTTTTT

v_call: TRBV28
d_call: -
clone_size: few
j_call: TRBJ1-4
cdr3_aa: CASSVGRDTEKLFF
cdr3_nt: TGTGCCAGCAGTGTGGGCCGGGACACAGAAAAACTGTTTTTT

v_call: TRBV27
d_call: TRBD1
clone_size: few
j_call: TRBJ2-7
cdr3_aa: CASSYGTDNYEQYF
cdr3_nt: TGTGCCAGCAGTTACGGGACAGATAACTACGAGCAGTACTTC

v_call: TRBV29-1
d_call: TRBD2
clone_size: -
j_call: TRBJ2-7
cdr3_aa: CSVEEILAGTYEQYF
cdr3_nt: TGCAGCGTTGAAGAGATACTAGCGGGGACCTACGAGCAGTACTTC

v_call: TRBV18
d_call: TRBD2
clone_size: -
j_call: TRBJ2-7
cdr3_aa: CASSPVLAGSTYEQYF
cdr3_nt: TGTGCCAGCTCACCAGTCCTAGCGGGGTCCACCTACGAGCAGTACTTC

v_call: TRBV15
d_call: TRBD1
clone_size: -
j_call: TRBJ2-5
cdr3_aa: CATSGQGAVQETQYF
cdr3_nt: TGTGCCACCAGCGGACAGGGGGCAGTTCAAGAGACCCAGTACTTC

v_call: TRBV5-6
d_call: -
clone_size: -
j_call: TRBJ2-1
cdr3_aa: CASSLGGTNEQFF
cdr3_nt: TGTGCCAGCAGCCTGGGTGGTACGAATGAGCAGTTCTTC

v_call: TRBV5-1
d_call: TRBD2
clone_size: -
j_call: TRBJ2-2
cdr3_aa: CASSHQREPGELFF
cdr3_nt: TGCGCCAGCTCCCACCAGCGGGAGCCCGGGGAGCTGTTTTTT

v_call: TRBV28
d_call: -
clone_size: few
j_call: TRBJ2-1
cdr3_aa: CASSSTRDPRSYYNEQFF
cdr3_nt: TGTGCCAGCAGTTCTACGCGGGACCCCCGGTCATACTACAATGAGCAGTTCTTC

v_call: TRBV18
d_call: TRBD2
clone_size: -
j_call: TRBJ2-7
cdr3_aa: CASSAGTGRARSYEQYF
cdr3_nt: TGTGCCAGCTCAGCGGGAACCGGGAGGGCCCGGTCCTACGAGCAGTACTTC

v_call: TRBV2
d_call: -
clone_size: -
j_call: TRBJ2-3
cdr3_aa: CASSDVSTDTQYF
cdr3_nt: TGTGCCAGCAGTGACGTAAGCACAGATACGCAGTATTTT

v_call: TRBV10-3
d_call: TRBD2
clone_size: -
j_call: TRBJ2-5
cdr3_aa: CAIKRASGPRGETQYF
cdr3_nt: TGTGCCATTAAAAGGGCTAGCGGGCCCCGAGGGGAGACCCAGTACTTC

v_call: TRBV25-1
d_call: -
clone_size: -
j_call: TRBJ2-1
cdr3_aa: CASSYTGRLGDEQFF
cdr3_nt: TGTGCCAGCAGTTATACGGGTCGGTTGGGCGATGAGCAGTTCTTC

v_call: TRBV30
d_call: TRBD1
clone_size: -
j_call: TRBJ2-7
cdr3_aa: CAWNDPALYSPRGTGASYEQYF
cdr3_nt: TGTGCCTGGAACGACCCGGCCCTTTATTCTCCCCGCGGGACAGGGGCATCCTACGAGCAGTACTTC

v_call: TRBV11-2
d_call: TRBD2
clone_size: few
j_call: TRBJ2-4
cdr3_aa: CASSSSSGLAKNIQYF
cdr3_nt: TGTGCCAGCAGCTCATCTAGCGGACTAGCCAAAAACATTCAGTACTTC

v_call: TRBV30
d_call: TRBD2
clone_size: -
j_call: TRBJ2-5
cdr3_aa: CAWSVWGGQETQYF
cdr3_nt: TGTGCCTGGAGTGTATGGGGGGGGCAAGAGACCCAGTACTTC

v_call: TRBV7-3
d_call: -
clone_size: -
j_call: TRBJ2-2
cdr3_aa: CASSLKKSGELFF
cdr3_nt: TGTGCCAGCAGCTTAAAAAAGTCCGGGGAGCTGTTTTTT

v_call: TRBV7-2
d_call: -
clone_size: -
j_call: TRBJ1-3
cdr3_aa: CASSLFNSAAGNTIYF
cdr3_nt: TGTGCCAGCAGCCTATTCAATAGCGCCGCTGGAAACACCATATATTTT

v_call: TRBV28
d_call: -
clone_size: -
j_call: TRBJ1-3
cdr3_aa: CASSFPGSSGNTIYF
cdr3_nt: TGTGCCAGCAGTTTTCCGGGGAGCTCTGGAAACACCATATATTTT

v_call: TRBV10-3
d_call: -
clone_size: -
j_call: TRBJ1-4
cdr3_aa: CAISTQLTNEKLFF
cdr3_nt: TGTGCCATCAGTACACAACTCACTAATGAAAAACTGTTTTTT

v_call: TRBV5-4
d_call: -
clone_size: once
j_call: TRBJ2-2
cdr3_aa: CASRGANTGELFF
cdr3_nt: TGTGCCAGCCGGGGGGCAAACACCGGGGAGCTGTTTTTT

v_call: TRBV4-2
d_call: -
clone_size: many
j_call: TRBJ1-4
cdr3_aa: CASSQDPRNEKLFF
cdr3_nt: TGTGCCAGCAGCCAAGATCCCAGGAATGAAAAACTGTTTTTT

v_call: TRBV29-1
d_call: TRBD1
clone_size: -
j_call: TRBJ2-3
cdr3_aa: CSVTDRASTDTQYF
cdr3_nt: TGCAGCGTAACGGACAGGGCTAGCACAGATACGCAGTATTTT